The 30 T cell receptor beta chains presented below share a single source sample, sequenced in a study of metastatic and nonmetastatic thyroid tumors. Thyroid surgery was preceded by no treatment in any patient. TCRdb reanalyzed the PCR reads with MiXCR. This table has tens of thousands of clones, approximately 15% appearing once. Specimen: blood. The receptors were gathered from a female donor with papillary thyroid cancer or a benign thyroid nodule (not recorded which). Some clones in this sample may be carry-over from other donors' samples.

This clone turned up a few times. Mismatch with germline at one junction end may stem from a read error. The chain has TRBV6-2 or TRBV6-3 and TRBJ2-7; D possibly uses TRBD1 or TRBD2 (6 bases each). CDR3 length: 18 amino acids. Germline V lookup: CDR1 MNHEY, CDR2 SVGEGT. The CDR3 protein is CASSPPAGATGGIYGQYF. CDR3 DNA: TGTGCCAGCAGTCCTCCCGCAGGGGCCACAGGAGGGATCTACGGGCAGTACTTC.

The chain couples TRBV9 to TRBJ2-1, with 9 positions matching TRBD2. Germline V gene sequence: CDR1 SGDLS, CDR2 YYNGEE. This CDR3 spans 19 amino acids. V trimming: 1 base; J trimming: 7 bases; junction bases outside the gene matches: 18. The CDR3 DNA reads TGTGCCAGCAGCGTATACGGGGAGTGGGGGCTAGCGGGGATGAATGAGCAGTTCTTC. Its protein product is CASSVYGEWGLAGMNEQFF.

Many counts were recorded for this clone. The chain uses TRBV19 and TRBJ2-1; D may correspond to TRBD1 or TRBD2 (6 bases each). The CDR3 sequence is 16 residues long. The ends were cut back, 5 bases at V and 3 bases at J, with 17 bases in the middle. The germline gives CDR1 LNHDA, CDR2 SQIVND (reference sequence). The chain's CDR3 is CASSRREQGLYNEQFF. CDR3 DNA sequence: TGTGCCAGTAGTCGTCGGGAACAGGGACTCTACAATGAGCAGTTCTTC.

Many counts were recorded for this clone. V and J are TRBV19 and TRBJ1-1; no clear D. The CDR3 is 11 residues long. Germline values: CDR1 LNHDA, CDR2 SQIVND (reference sequence). The V end was cut by 5 bases, the J end by 7 bases, with 8 bases between. CDR3 sequence (DNA): TGTGCCAGTAGTCAAGGCCTTGAAGCTTTCTTT. Its protein product is CASSQGLEAFF.

Many counts were recorded for this clone. CDR3 amino acids: CASSLALGQSDTQYF. As DNA, the CDR3 is TGCGCCAGCAGCTTGGCCCTCGGGCAGTCAGATACGCAGTATTTT. V and J are TRBV5-1 and TRBJ2-3; D ambiguous. The CDR3 sequence is 15 residues long. In germline, CDR1 is SGHRS, CDR2 YFSETQ. The ends were cut back, 0 bases at V and 4 bases at J, with 12 bases in the middle.

On this clone itself: A much larger clonotype is one base distant, so this may be a read error. Other DNA sequences of this sample code for an identical CDR3. The rearrangement joins TRBV12-3 or TRBV12-4 to TRBJ2-5; TRBD1 might be the D (7 bases). CDR3 length equals 15 residues. The V gene lost 5 bases and the J gene lost 6 bases, with 19 bases spanning the gap. CDR3 protein: CASSLRGATGQTQYF. The CDR3 nucleotides read TGTGCCAGCAGTCTCAGGGGGGCAACAGGGCAGACCCAGTACTTC.

This clone was recorded many times. V is TRBV20-1 and J is TRBJ1-1; TRBD1 aligns across 11 bases. In germline, CDR1 is DFQATT, CDR2 SNEGSKA (reference sequence). The CDR3 contains 13 residues. V was pared by 5 bases and J by 4 bases, with 3 bases of the junction left unmatched. The CDR3 loop reads CSASGQGVTEAFF. The CDR3 DNA follows: TGCAGTGCTTCGGGACAGGGGGTCACTGAAGCTTTCTTT.

This clone was counted at least ten times. Other nucleotide sequences from this sample produce the same CDR3. The V gene is TRBV11-2, the J gene TRBJ2-7; 13 nucleotides match TRBD2. Losses at the gene ends were 0 bases for V and 5 bases for J; bases not matched to a gene: 4. This CDR3 spans 16 amino acids. CDR1 and CDR2 (germline): SGHAT, FQNNGV. The CDR3 here is CASSLEGTSGAHEQYF. In nucleotides, the CDR3 is TGTGCCAGCAGCTTAGAGGGGACTAGCGGGGCGCACGAGCAGTACTTC.

The V call is TRBV9, the J call TRBJ2-3, with 12 bases identical to TRBD2. The CDR3 is made up of 15 amino acids. Germline CDR1 is SGDLS and CDR2 is YYNGEE. J gave up 6 bases and V 4 bases, and 6 bases lay outside the gene matches. The CDR3 spells CASSLTLAGGDTQYF. The DNA for the CDR3 is TGTGCCAGCAGCCTAACCCTAGCGGGGGGGGATACGCAGTATTTT.

A single count supports this clone. This may come from a read error, since a much larger clone is one base off. CDR3 sequence reads: CASSQSPSALRGLFF. The CDR3 DNA reads as TGCGCCAGCAGCCAATCCCCATCGGCACTAAGAGGGCTGTTTTTT. The V and J genes are TRBV4-1 and TRBJ2-2; the D is unclear. Germline V gives CDR1 MGHRA, CDR2 YSYEKL. With 2 bases removed from V and 13 bases from J, the gap between germline ends came to 20 bases. The CDR3 sequence is 15 residues long.

This clone came up many times. The chain is built from TRBV4-1 and TRBJ1-1, with D unclear. This CDR3 has 12 residues. Trimming stripped 0 bases from V and 9 bases from J, with 8 bases between. CDR1 and CDR2 from the germline V gene are MGHRA and YSYEKL. The chain's CDR3 is CASSQEYEKAFF. CDR3 sequence (DNA): TGCGCCAGCAGCCAAGAATACGAAAAAGCTTTCTTT.

This clone was recorded at least ten times. This rearrangement joins TRBV6-1 to TRBJ1-4; D may be TRBD1 (5 bases). CDR1 and CDR2 (germline): MNHNS, SASEGT. The CDR3 runs 16 residues. V dropped 1 base and J dropped 5 bases, with 14 bases sitting between them. CDR3 protein: CASSEEGLPQNEKLFF. In DNA form, the CDR3 reads TGTGCCAGCAGTGAAGAGGGACTCCCGCAAAATGAAAAACTGTTTTTT.

This clone was found many times. V is TRBV12-3 or TRBV12-4 and J is TRBJ1-1, with D perhaps matching TRBD1 (5 bases). The ends were cut back, 4 bases at V and 3 bases at J, with 9 bases in the middle. This CDR3 comprises 13 residues. This CDR3 reads CASSSTDYTEAFF. DNA of the CDR3: TGTGCCAGCAGTTCGACAGACTACACTGAAGCTTTCTTT.

This clone was detected a few times. This may be a read error: a much more frequent sequence differs by one nucleotide. The CDR3 DNA sequence: TGCAGTGCTAGACAGGGACAGGGTTACGAGCAGTACTTC. Amino acids: CSARQGQGYEQYF. The rearrangement joins TRBV20-1 to TRBJ2-7, with 9 bases lining up with TRBD1. After removal of 2 bases from V and 4 bases from J, the junction contained 3 bases not matched to a gene. Germline lookup yields CDR1 DFQATT and CDR2 SNEGSKA (reference sequence). This CDR3 spans 13 amino acids.

This clone has at least ten counts. The chain recombines TRBV12-5 with TRBJ2-2; D ambiguous. The V gene's germline CDR1 is LGHNT and CDR2 FRNRAP. The CDR3 loop spans 20 amino acids. V lost 0 bases, J lost 7 bases, and 27 bases lay in between. CDR3 in DNA: TGTGCTAGTGGTTTGGTAGGGCAGCATTTCGGGTGGAGTGTACACGGGGAGCTGTTTTTT. It encodes CASGLVGQHFGWSVHGELFF.

There are many counts of this clone. This chain joins TRBV10-3 and TRBJ1-5; 7 nucleotides match TRBD1. There are 14 residues in the CDR3. The junction had 6 bases not matched to a gene; V was cut back by 4 bases and J by 6 bases. Per germline, CDR1 ENHRY and CDR2 SYGVKD. The CDR3 sequence is CAISGGTEIQPQHF. As DNA, the CDR3 is TGTGCCATCAGTGGTGGGACAGAGATTCAGCCCCAGCATTTT.

The chain employs TRBV6-5 and TRBJ2-1; TRBD1 aligns across 8 bases. Germline loops: CDR1 MNHEY, CDR2 SVGAGI. This CDR3 region has 15 residues. The J segment lost 4 bases and the V segment lost 2 bases, leaving 4 bases of the junction unmatched. CDR3 region: CASSYGTGPYNEQFF. DNA for the CDR3: TGTGCCAGCAGTTACGGGACAGGTCCTTACAATGAGCAGTTCTTC.

This clone was picked up a small number of times. The gene calls are TRBV9 and TRBJ2-5, with a possible D match to TRBD2 (6 bases). Germline CDR1 reads SGDLS; CDR2 reads YYNGEE. V lost 2 bases and J lost 1, with 9 bases in between. The CDR3 spans 14 residues. The CDR3 sequence: CASSVGGLQETQYF. Written as DNA, the CDR3 is TGTGCCAGCAGCGTGGGAGGCCTCCAAGAGACCCAGTACTTC.

This clone occurred many times. Different DNA sequences within this sample yield the same CDR3. The CDR3 loop is CASSPLLVTRHSRTDTQYF. In nucleotides, the CDR3 is TGTGCCAGTAGTCCCCTGCTAGTTACACGCCATTCGCGCACAGATACGCAGTATTTT. The rearrangement uses TRBV19 and TRBJ2-3; unclear D gene. The CDR3 is 19 residues long. With 5 bases removed from V and 1 base from J, the gap between germline ends came to 25 bases. Germline-derived CDR1 and CDR2 are LNHDA and SQIVND (reference sequence).

About this clone itself: This could be a read error, since a much larger clone is one nucleotide away. Other DNA sequences in the same sample also yield this CDR3. The genes are TRBV15 and TRBJ1-1; maybe TRBD1 (6 bases). CDR3 length: 15 amino acids. Trimming removed 0 bases from V and 11 bases from J, with 19 bases in between. Looked up from germline, CDR1 is LNHNV and CDR2 is YYDKDF (reference sequence). CDR3 amino acids: CATSRDPRLEGGAFF. CDR3 nucleotides: TGTGCCACCAGCAGAGATCCCAGGTTGGAGGGGGGTGCTTTCTTT.

Of note for this clone: A read error may produce the germline difference seen at one junction end. The chain employs TRBV9 and TRBJ2-2; 9 nucleotides agree with TRBD1. There are 17 residues in the CDR3. Per germline, CDR1 SGDLS and CDR2 YYNGEE. In DNA, the CDR3 is TGTGCCAGCAGAGTAGATGGGACAGGGAGTTACAACGGGGAGCTGTTTTTT. This codes for CASRVDGTGSYNGELFF.

On this clone: Since a much larger clone is just one base distant, this may be a read error. The rearrangement links TRBV27 to TRBJ2-5; 9 bases agree with TRBD2. Germline CDR1 reads MNHEY; CDR2 reads SMNVEV (reference sequence). The CDR3 contains 20 residues. DNA for the CDR3: TGTGCCAGCAGTGTATCCCGCCGGGGGGCAGGACTAGCGTGGTGGGAGACCCAGTACTTC. Amino acid sequence: CASSVSRRGAGLAWWETQYF.

This clone was seen many times. This sample includes further DNA sequences coding for the same CDR3. The chain combines TRBV5-4 with TRBJ1-2; D is uncertain. CDR1 is SGHNT, CDR2 YYREEE, per germline (reference sequence). V dropped 3 bases and J dropped 0 bases, with 12 bases sitting between them. This CDR3 spans 15 amino acids. CDR3 bases: TGTGCCAGCAGCTCGGTGGGCCGAGCTAACTATGGCTACACCTTC. Translated, it gives CASSSVGRANYGYTF.

The table lists this clone with many counts. Compared with germline, one end of the junction differs, possibly owing to a read error. The chain has TRBV7-7 and TRBJ2-2; D ambiguous. The CDR3 loop spans 15 amino acids. The germline CDR1 and CDR2 sequences are SSHAT and FNYEAQ (reference sequence). CDR3 region: CASSPKWGNTGELFF. The CDR3 DNA is TGTGCTAGCAGCCCTAAGTGGGGGAACACCGGGGAGCTGTTTTTT.

Remarks on this clone: This could be a read error, since a much larger clone is one nucleotide away. The chain recombines TRBV13 with TRBJ2-7; a possible D gene is TRBD2 (6 bases). With 6 bases removed from V and 9 bases from J, the gap between germline ends came to 21 bases. The CDR3 runs to 14 residues. CDR1 and CDR2 from the germline V gene are PRHDT and FYEKMQ (reference sequence). The CDR3 DNA reads TGTGCCAGCAGACCGTTCGGACTCCCGCGGGGGCAGTACTTC. Translated, it gives CASRPFGLPRGQYF.

This clone was detected a few times. The chain carries TRBV10-3 and TRBJ2-7, with D hard to call. Germline CDR1 is ENHRY and CDR2 is SYGVKD. V shed 3 bases and J shed 2 bases, with 11 bases lying between them. This CDR3 comprises 14 residues. CDR3 DNA sequence: TGTGCCATCAGTGAATGGCGGTGGGCCTACGAGCAGTACTTC. This codes for CAISEWRWAYEQYF.

J is TRBJ1-1 and V is TRBV2; weak D call: TRBD1 (6 bases). Deletions cut 5 bases from V and 4 bases from J, with 11 bases between. Germline CDR1 SNHLY, CDR2 FYNNEI. The CDR3 runs 13 residues. DNA of the CDR3: TGTGCCAGCAGTCAAGGACAGTTCACTGAAGCTTTCTTT. Amino acid sequence: CASSQGQFTEAFF.

This clone was seen repeatedly, ten times or more. This chain connects TRBV6-1 to TRBJ1-4; D is unclear. Trimming left V 5 bases short and J 0 bases short, with 7 bases between. Germline V gives CDR1 MNHNS, CDR2 SASEGT. CDR3 length equals 14 residues. The CDR3 DNA reads as TGTGCCAGCAGTCTAATAGCAACTAATGAAAAACTGTTTTTT. Translating gives CASSLIATNEKLFF.

With respect to this clone: This may stem from a read error, because a much larger clone lies one nucleotide away. The same CDR3 arises from other DNA sequences in this sample as well. V is TRBV5-1 and J is TRBJ2-5; D ambiguous. This CDR3 region has 14 residues. Germline V lookup: CDR1 SGHRS, CDR2 YFSETQ. V was shortened by 0 bases and J by 5 bases, with 11 bases between the two germline ends. The CDR3 loop is CASSLGGILETQYF. The CDR3 DNA reads as TGCGCCAGCAGCTTGGGGGGTATTTTGGAGACCCAGTACTTC.

The chain recombines TRBV6-1 with TRBJ2-7; D gene ambiguous. The V gene's germline CDR1 is MNHNS and CDR2 SASEGT. There are 15 residues in the CDR3. With 6 bases removed from V and 10 bases from J, the gap between germline ends came to 25 bases. In nucleotides, the CDR3 is TGTGCCAGCAGCCCCTACGTTGGCCCTTTTTACTATCAGTACTTC. This encodes CASSPYVGPFYYQYF.